One sample yielded the 9 T cell receptor beta chains listed below, sequenced in a study of control samples from healthy donors and cancer patients. Data came from immunoSEQ multiplex PCR; TCRdb stores just in-frame clones and leaves some out. Of about 98,000 clones in the sample, 92% are singletons; the top ten hold roughly 2.5%. The sequencing sample was made of blood. The receptor source for this set is a woman between 18 and 29 years old in good health.

V and J are TRBV19 and TRBJ1-3; D call uncertain. Germline V gene data show CDR1 as LNHDA and CDR2 as SQIVND (reference sequence). V was cut by 5 bases and J by 0 bases, with 17 bases left in between. The CDR3 is made up of 17 amino acids. The CDR3 DNA reads TGTGCCAGTAGTGCAGATCGAGGGAAGGCCTCTGGAAACACCATATATTTT. This translates into CASSADRGKASGNTIYF.

The CDR3 nucleotides are TGTGCCAGCAGCTTAGACAGGGTGGGAAAACTGTTTTTT. Translated, it gives CASSLDRVGKLFF. This chain uses TRBV7-2 with TRBJ1-4; possibly TRBD1 for D (6 bases). Germline lookup yields CDR1 SGHTA and CDR2 FQGNSA. V was shortened by 1 base and J by 10 bases, with 10 bases between the two germline ends. The CDR3 loop spans 13 amino acids.

The rearrangement joins TRBV7-2 to TRBJ1-6; D remains unclear. The ends were cut back, 1 base at V and 0 bases at J, with 7 bases in the middle. Germline CDR1 and CDR2: SGHTA and FQGNSA. The CDR3 loop spans 16 amino acids. CDR3 protein: CASSLVTSSYNSPLHF. DNA for the CDR3: TGTGCCAGCAGCTTAGTTACAAGCTCCTATAATTCACCCCTCCACTTT.

The rearrangement links TRBV7-3 to TRBJ2-5; D possibly uses TRBD1 or TRBD2 (6 bases each). The CDR3 sequence is 14 residues long. Germline-derived CDR1 and CDR2 are SGHTA and FQGTGA. V was shortened by 5 bases and J by 1 base, with 11 bases between the two germline ends. DNA of the CDR3: TGTGCCAGCAGCCCTGGGGGGCCCCAAGAGACCCAGTACTTC. Amino acids: CASSPGGPQETQYF.

The rearrangement joins TRBV21-1 to TRBJ1-2. TRBV21-1 is reported as a pseudogene. The CDR3 has 16 residues. CDR3 in amino acids: CASSKEKSPGGYGYTF. The DNA of the CDR3 is TGTGCCAGCAGCAAAGAGAAGTCCCCTGGGGGCTATGGCTACACCTTC.

The rearrangement uses TRBV11-2 and TRBJ2-2; D not certain. CDR1 and CDR2 (germline): SGHAT, FQNNGV. V lost 4 bases to trimming and J lost 5 bases, with 5 bases between them. The CDR3 loop spans 12 amino acids. The CDR3 here is CASSYSTGELFF. Here the CDR3 DNA reads TGTGCCAGCAGCTACTCGACCGGGGAGCTGTTTTTT.

V and J are TRBV11-3 and TRBJ2-7, with unresolved D. CDR3 length: 14 amino acids. Germline V lookup: CDR1 SGHNT, CDR2 YENEEA. Trimming took 5 bases from V and 2 from J, leaving 13 bases between them. The chain's CDR3 is CASSPSGGTYEQYF. CDR3 nucleotide sequence: TGTGCCAGCAGCCCCTCGGGCGGAACCTACGAGCAGTACTTC.

This clone came up once. The gene calls are TRBV29-1 and TRBJ1-1; D gene uncertain. V lost 5 bases to trimming and J lost 7 bases, with 17 bases between them. Germline-derived CDR1 and CDR2 are SQVTM and ANQGSEA. The CDR3 length is 13 residues. CDR3 sequence (DNA): TGCAGCGTTATTACCCCGGGCCGAATTGAAGCTTTCTTT. Protein product: CSVITPGRIEAFF.

This clone was seen a single time. Germline and junction disagree at one end, which may indicate a read error. Here the CDR3 reads CASNLEGLSTDTQYF. For the CDR3, the DNA is TGTGCCAGCAACTTGGAGGGACTGAGCACAGATACGCAGTATTTT. The chain uses TRBV5-5 and TRBJ2-3; D may be TRBD2 (6 bases). This CDR3 has 15 residues. Germline assignment: CDR1 SGHKS and CDR2 YYEKEE (reference sequence).